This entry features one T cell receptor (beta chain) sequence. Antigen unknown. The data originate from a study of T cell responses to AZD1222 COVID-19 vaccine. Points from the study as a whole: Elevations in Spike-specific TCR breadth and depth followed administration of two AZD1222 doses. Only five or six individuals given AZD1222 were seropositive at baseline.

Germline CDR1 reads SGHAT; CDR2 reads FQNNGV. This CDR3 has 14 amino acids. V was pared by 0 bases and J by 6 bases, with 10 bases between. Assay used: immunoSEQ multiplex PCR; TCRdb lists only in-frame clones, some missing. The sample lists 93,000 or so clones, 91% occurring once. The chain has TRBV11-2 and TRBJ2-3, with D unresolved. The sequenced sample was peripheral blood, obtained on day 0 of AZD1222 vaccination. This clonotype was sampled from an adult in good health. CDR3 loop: CASSLDPLRDTQYF. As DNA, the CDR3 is TGTGCCAGCAGCTTAGATCCCCTGCGGGATACGCAGTATTTT.